The 32 T cell receptor beta chains in this list originate from one sample, sequenced in a study of cytomegalovirus exposure and HLA in healthy donors. Vbeta (60) and Jbeta (13) primers were used in the PCR. The protocol was immunoSEQ multiplex PCR, while the TCRdb copy is restricted to in-frame clones and leaves out a portion. The sample totals under 100,000 clones. The sequencing sample was made of PBMCs. Receptor source: a man between 25 and 39 years old in good health and CMV-seronegative.

The V and J genes are TRBV7-8 and TRBJ2-7, with 7 bases matching TRBD1. Germline CDR1 SGHVS, CDR2 FQNEAQ. The V gene end was trimmed by 2 bases and the J gene end by 2 bases; junction bases not matched to a gene: 6. CDR3 length equals 15 residues. This CDR3 reads CASSLPRDSPYEQYF. The CDR3 bases are TGTGCCAGCAGCTTACCCCGGGACAGCCCCTACGAGCAGTACTTC.

The chain joins TRBV6-5 to TRBJ1-3, with TRBD1 as a possible D gene (6 bases). The ends were cut back, 4 bases at V and 5 bases at J, with 12 bases in the middle. The CDR3 sequence is 14 residues long. Germline CDR1 reads MNHEY; CDR2 reads SVGAGI. CDR3 loop: CASSFSTGRNTIYF. The CDR3 DNA sequence: TGTGCCAGCAGTTTTTCGACAGGAAGAAACACCATATATTTT.

The chain uses TRBV6-4 and TRBJ1-1, with no clear D. CDR3 length: 13 amino acids. Per the germline V gene, CDR1 is MRHNA and CDR2 is SNTAGT. V was trimmed by 5 bases and J by 1 base, leaving 8 bases between them. Here the CDR3 reads CASSSTWNTEAFF. The CDR3, as DNA: TGTGCCAGCAGTTCGACATGGAACACTGAAGCTTTCTTT.

V and J are TRBV5-4 and TRBJ2-1; D unclear. CDR3 size: 13 residues. Trimming pared 1 base from V and 4 bases from J, leaving 6 bases between. Germline lookup yields CDR1 SGHNT and CDR2 YYREEE (reference sequence). The CDR3 nucleotides are TGTGCCAGCAGCTTGACTGAGTACAATGAGCAGTTCTTC. Residues: CASSLTEYNEQFF.

The CDR3 nucleotides are TGTGCCATCAGTGACTTCATGGGACAGTCCTCCTACGAGCAGTACTTC. It yields the protein CAISDFMGQSSYEQYF. The V gene is TRBV10-3, the J gene TRBJ2-7, with 7 bases fitting TRBD1. Unmatched junction bases numbered 8, after V lost 3 bases and J lost 0 bases. CDR3 size: 16 residues. CDR1 is ENHRY, CDR2 SYGVKD, per germline.

The V gene is TRBV30, the J gene TRBJ2-3; 10 bases agree with TRBD2. The germline V gene has CDR1 GTSNPN and CDR2 SVGIG (reference sequence). This CDR3 spans 13 amino acids. V was pared by 8 bases and J by 3 bases, with 5 bases of the junction left unmatched. This chain's CDR3 is CADSGGPTDTQYF. Here the CDR3 DNA reads TGTGCCGATAGCGGGGGGCCGACAGATACGCAGTATTTT. The complete variable domain, with remaining parts taken from reference TRBV30 and TRBJ2-3, reads SQTIHQWPATLVQPVGSPLSLECTVEGTSNPNLYWYRQAAGRGLQLLFYSVGIGQISSEVPQNLSASRPQDRQFILSSKKLLLSDSGFYLCADSGGPTDTQYFGPGTRLTVL.

The CDR3, as DNA: TGTGCCAGCAGTCTTAGCGGGGGGCCGTACAATGAGCAGTTCTTC. Encoded protein: CASSLSGGPYNEQFF. The chain carries TRBV9 and TRBJ2-1; 10 bases map to TRBD2. The CDR3 runs to 15 residues. V trimming: 5 bases; J trimming: 4 bases; junction bases outside the gene matches: 6. Germline CDR1 is SGDLS and CDR2 is YYNGEE.

V is TRBV9 and J is TRBJ2-7; the D gene is possibly TRBD1 (6 bases). Trimming left V 0 bases short and J 7 bases short, with 8 bases between. Looked up from germline, CDR1 is SGDLS and CDR2 is YYNGEE. The CDR3 spans 12 residues. The CDR3: CASSVDRGEQYF. Here the CDR3 DNA reads TGTGCCAGCAGCGTAGATAGGGGGGAGCAGTACTTC.

CDR3 in amino acids: CASRSQGIVGYTF. In DNA form, the CDR3 reads TGTGCCAGCAGATCACAGGGTATAGTCGGCTACACCTTC. The chain combines TRBV6-5 with TRBJ1-2; maybe TRBD1 (6 bases). Germline CDR1 reads MNHEY; CDR2 reads SVGAGI. The V end lost 6 bases, the J end lost 8 bases, and 16 bases lay between the germline ends. CDR3 length: 13 residues.

The V gene is TRBV5-1, the J gene TRBJ2-3, with D possibly matching TRBD1 (7 bases). The V end was cut by 3 bases, the J end by 4 bases, with 21 bases between. The CDR3 length is 17 residues. Germline V lookup: CDR1 SGHRS, CDR2 YFSETQ. CDR3 nucleotides: TGCGCCAGCAGCTCTAAACAGGGGAGGTTCCCCTCAGATACGCAGTATTTT. It is translated as CASSSKQGRFPSDTQYF. The entire variable domain, with the rest obtained from reference TRBV5-1 and TRBJ2-3, is as follows: KAGVTQTPRYLIKTRGQQVTLSCSPISGHRSVSWYQQTPGQGLQFLFEYFSETQRNKGNFPGRFSGRQFSNSRSEMNVSTLELGDSALYLCASSSKQGRFPSDTQYFGPGTRLTVL.

The rearrangement uses TRBV7-3 and TRBJ2-5; a weak D match, TRBD2 (5 bases). CDR3 length equals 13 residues. V lost 6 bases, J lost 2 bases, and 10 bases lay in between. Looked up from germline, CDR1 is SGHTA and CDR2 is FQGTGA. This chain's CDR3 is CASRRSGQETQYF. For the CDR3, the DNA is TGTGCCAGCAGACGAAGCGGTCAAGAGACCCAGTACTTC.

CDR3 protein: CASSYAQGAFHEQYF. The CDR3 DNA sequence: TGTGCCAGCAGTTACGCACAGGGGGCTTTTCACGAGCAGTACTTC. This chain uses TRBV6-5 with TRBJ2-7, with 9 bases fitting TRBD1. After removal of 2 bases from V and 5 bases from J, the junction contained 7 bases not matched to a gene. Germline V gene lookup returns CDR1 MNHEY and CDR2 SVGAGI. CDR3 length: 15 residues.

The J gene is TRBJ2-7, the V gene TRBV4-2; the match to TRBD2 covers 7 bases. Germline lookup yields CDR1 LGHNA and CDR2 YNFKEQ. Germline trimming cut 3 bases from V and 4 bases from J; bases unmatched to any gene: 9. This CDR3 has 15 residues. Written as DNA, the CDR3 is TGTGCCAGCAGCCAGGGGGACTATCTAGGGTACGAGCAGTACTTC. This sequence encodes CASSQGDYLGYEQYF.

This CDR3 is CATRAGPYTYNEQFF. The CDR3 DNA reads as TGTGCCACCCGAGCGGGACCTTATACCTACAATGAGCAGTTCTTC. V is TRBV15 and J is TRBJ2-1, with 7 bases matching TRBD2. The CDR3 is made up of 15 amino acids. The V and J ends lost 8 bases and 2 bases, in that order; junction bases with no gene match: 9. Germline CDR1 is LNHNV and CDR2 is YYDKDF (reference sequence). Supplemented by reference TRBV15 and TRBJ2-1, the full variable domain reads DAMVIQNPRYQVTQFGKPVTLSCSQTLNHNVMYWYQQKSSQAPKLLFHYYDKDFNNEADTPDNFQSRRPNTSFCFLDIRSPGLGDTAMYLCATRAGPYTYNEQFFGPGTRLTVL.

This chain joins TRBV23-1 and TRBJ1-1; D gene ambiguous. TRBV23-1 is identified as an open reading frame with a role that is uncertain. The CDR3 has 18 amino acids. The germline V and J ends were trimmed by 0 bases and 11 bases, with 28 bases remaining between them. This CDR3 reads CASSQSREGTLGLMRAFF. For the CDR3, the DNA is TGCGCCAGCAGTCAATCCCGGGAGGGAACTTTGGGTTTGATGAGGGCTTTCTTT.

V gene TRBV11-2 combines with J gene TRBJ2-5, with D hard to call. The germline V gene encodes CDR1 SGHAT and CDR2 FQNNGV. Trimming removed 3 bases from V and 4 bases from J, with 9 bases in between. The CDR3 loop spans 13 amino acids. Written as DNA, the CDR3 is TGTGCCAGCAGCTTCAGTTTCCTAGAGACCCAGTACTTC. Its protein is CASSFSFLETQYF.

The chain couples TRBV10-3 to TRBJ1-3; D remains ambiguous. The CDR3 loop spans 14 amino acids. The germline gives CDR1 ENHRY, CDR2 SYGVKD. Trimming removed 6 bases from V and 0 bases from J, with 9 bases in between. This CDR3 reads CAISGGSSGNTIYF. CDR3 nucleotides: TGTGCCATCAGCGGAGGGAGCTCTGGAAACACCATATATTTT.

V is TRBV2 and J is TRBJ1-4, with D perhaps TRBD1 (5 bases). V was shortened by 6 bases and J by 11 bases, with 16 bases between the two germline ends. CDR3 length equals 13 residues. The germline gives CDR1 SNHLY, CDR2 FYNNEI. As DNA, the CDR3 is TGTGCCAGCAGACTCGGGACGGGGGGGAAACTGTTTTTT. It is translated as CASRLGTGGKLFF.

The CDR3 DNA reads TGTGCCAGCAGTCTAGCTTACGAGCAGTACTTC. Amino acid sequence: CASSLAYEQYF. The rearrangement joins TRBV11-3 to TRBJ2-7, with a weak D call TRBD2 (5 bases). The length of the CDR3 is 11 residues. Germline CDR1 reads SGHNT; CDR2 reads YENEEA. The V end lost 6 bases, the J end lost 4 bases, and 7 bases lay between the germline ends.

J is TRBJ2-7 and V is TRBV12-5, with unresolved D. The germline V gene encodes CDR1 LGHNT and CDR2 FRNRAP. This CDR3 spans 12 amino acids. The V and J ends lost 3 bases and 3 bases respectively, with 6 bases between them. CDR3 coding DNA: TGTGCTAGTGGTTTATCCCGCTACGAGCAGTACTTC. Its protein product is CASGLSRYEQYF.

This rearrangement joins TRBV10-3 to TRBJ2-7; D perhaps matches TRBD2 (6 bases). CDR3 length: 11 residues. CDR1 ENHRY and CDR2 SYGVKD come from the germline V gene. Deletions cut 10 bases from V and 5 bases from J, with 12 bases between. This chain's CDR3 is CASQGGDEQYF. The CDR3 DNA is TGTGCCAGCCAAGGCGGGGACGAGCAGTACTTC.

Turning to this clone: Other DNA sequences in this sample translate to the same CDR3. The genes are TRBV11-3 and TRBJ2-7; 8 nucleotides line up with TRBD2. Germline loops: CDR1 SGHNT, CDR2 YENEEA. This CDR3 is 13 amino acids long. Trimming took 3 bases from V and 12 from J; bases not matched to a gene: 10. CDR3 sequence reads: CASSFGGRRAPYF. Written as DNA, the CDR3 is TGTGCCAGCAGCTTCGGCGGGAGGAGGGCTCCGTACTTC.

The rearrangement uses TRBV6-5 and TRBJ2-7; possibly TRBD1 for D (5 bases). The CDR3 consists of 12 residues. Germline CDR1 MNHEY, CDR2 SVGAGI. Deletions cut 6 bases from V and 4 bases from J, with 10 bases between. This CDR3 is CASSSGHYEQYF. CDR3 coding DNA: TGTGCCAGCAGCTCCGGACATTACGAGCAGTACTTC.

In terms of frequency, this clone is medium-sized. V and J are TRBV7-2 and TRBJ2-1; D gene uncertain. Germline CDR1 is SGHTA and CDR2 is FQGNSA. The CDR3 has 14 residues. The V end lost 1 base, the J end lost 6 bases, and 10 bases lay between the germline ends. The CDR3 sequence is CASSLVLVGNEQFF. CDR3 DNA sequence: TGTGCCAGCAGCTTAGTGCTAGTTGGCAATGAGCAGTTCTTC. Full variable domain (remainder filled in from reference TRBV7-2 and TRBJ2-1): GAGVSQSPSNKVTEKGKDVELRCDPISGHTALYWYRQSLGQGLEFLIYFQGNSAPDKSGLPSDRFSAERTGGSVSTLTIQRTQQEDSAVYLCASSLVLVGNEQFFGPGTRLTVL.

V usage is TRBV9 and J usage is TRBJ2-7, with 14 bases matching TRBD2. This CDR3 region has 17 residues. With 0 bases clipped from V and 0 bases from J, the junction kept 2 bases outside the gene matches. The germline V gene encodes CDR1 SGDLS and CDR2 YYNGEE. DNA for the CDR3: TGTGCCAGCAGCGTAGGACTAGCGGGAGGGTTCTCCTACGAGCAGTACTTC. Translated: CASSVGLAGGFSYEQYF.

The J gene is TRBJ1-5, the V gene TRBV13; 8 positions match TRBD1. This CDR3 is 14 amino acids long. In germline, CDR1 is PRHDT, CDR2 FYEKMQ (reference sequence). J lost 3 bases, V lost 5 bases, and 3 bases had no gene match. In DNA, the CDR3 is TGTGCCAGCAGCAAGACAGGGGTCAATCAGCCCCAGCATTTT. As protein: CASSKTGVNQPQHF.

This rearrangement joins TRBV23-1 to TRBJ1-5; 8 bases are shared with TRBD1. TRBV23-1 is an ORF for which the function is uncertain. CDR3 size: 17 residues. V dropped 6 bases and J dropped 3; count of bases not matched to a gene: 13. The CDR3 protein is CASRLPPDRDFNQPQHF. In DNA form, the CDR3 reads TGCGCCAGCAGGCTACCTCCGGACAGGGACTTCAATCAGCCCCAGCATTTT.

With regard to this clone: Other DNA sequences of this sample code for an identical CDR3. This rearrangement joins TRBV7-2 to TRBJ2-7; perhaps TRBD1 as D (6 bases). The CDR3 covers 15 residues. CDR1 and CDR2 from the germline V gene are SGHTA and FQGNSA. V lost 1 base and J 2 bases, leaving 12 bases between the germline ends. CDR3: CASSLVGGFTYEQYF. CDR3 coding DNA: TGTGCCAGCAGCTTAGTAGGGGGATTTACCTACGAGCAGTACTTC.

The chain combines TRBV7-9 with TRBJ1-2; tentative D call: TRBD1 (6 bases). V lost 6 bases and J 0 bases, leaving 11 bases between the germline ends. There are 14 residues in the CDR3. The V gene's germline CDR1 is SEHNR and CDR2 FQNEAQ (reference sequence). CDR3 region: CASRTGIANYGYTF. The CDR3 region has the DNA TGTGCCAGCAGAACAGGGATCGCTAACTATGGCTACACCTTC.

The chain employs TRBV7-2 and TRBJ2-7, with D possibly being TRBD1 (6 bases). Deletions cut 7 bases from V and 0 bases from J, with 16 bases between. The CDR3 covers 15 residues. The germline CDR1 and CDR2 sequences are SGHTA and FQGNSA. Written as DNA, the CDR3 is TGTGCCAGCACCCCAGACAGGACCAGCTCCTACGAGCAGTACTTC. Translating gives CASTPDRTSSYEQYF.

The CDR3 region has the DNA TGTGCCAGCAGCTCCGCGACAGGGGGCGCAATTGAAGCTTTCTTT. It is translated as CASSSATGGAIEAFF. The chain is built from TRBV5-6 and TRBJ1-1; 10 bases are shared with TRBD1. V was clipped by 3 bases and J by 7 bases; unmatched bases: 9. The CDR3 consists of 15 residues. Germline V CDR1 and CDR2: SGHDT, YYEEEE. Full variable domain (rest looked up from reference TRBV5-6 and TRBJ1-1): DAGVTQSPTHLIKTRGQQVTLRCSPKSGHDTVSWYQQALGQGPQFIFQYYEEEERQRGNFPDRFSGHQFPNYSSELNVNALLLGDSALYLCASSSATGGAIEAFFGQGTRLTVV.

The chain links TRBV6-4 to TRBJ2-2, with 7 bases aligning to TRBD1. The CDR3 length is 15 residues. Germline trimming cut 4 bases from V and 2 bases from J; bases unmatched to any gene: 4. Germline values: CDR1 MRHNA, CDR2 SNTAGT. The CDR3 DNA reads TGTGCCAGCAGTGCCGGGACAGTCAACACCGGGGAGCTGTTTTTT. It specifies CASSAGTVNTGELFF.